A single sample gave rise to the 13 T cell receptor beta chains below, sequenced in a study of blood T cell repertoires in COVID-19 (dated by TCRdb to about 2020). Libraries came from the immunoSEQ multiplex PCR assay. TCRdb took over this immuneACCESS table, retaining in-frame rearrangements with V and J assigned. Such tables are incomplete; in checked studies, under half of the missing clones stem from an unresolved V gene, and the remainder is unexplained. The table for this sample lists under 45,000 clones; about 80% of them were counted only once. The ten largest clones capture around 44% of the sample. Source material: peripheral blood. The receptors were sampled from a human donor in a cohort sampled during active COVID-19.

The rearrangement uses TRBV5-6 and TRBJ2-2; D gene uncertain. This CDR3 comprises 15 residues. V lost 0 bases to trimming and J lost 3 bases, with 9 bases between them. Germline V CDR1 and CDR2: SGHDT, YYEEEE. The CDR3 protein is CASSLGFAYTGELFF. CDR3 bases: TGTGCCAGCAGCTTGGGATTCGCGTACACCGGGGAGCTGTTTTTT.

The chain links TRBV4-1 to TRBJ1-5; D perhaps matches TRBD1 (5 bases). Trimming cost V 0 bases and J 0 bases, with 9 bases left between them. CDR1 and CDR2 (germline): MGHRA, YSYEKL. CDR3 length equals 16 residues. The CDR3 loop reads CASSQEGGNSNQPQHF. CDR3 nucleotide sequence: TGCGCCAGCAGCCAAGAGGGGGGAAATAGCAATCAGCCCCAGCATTTT.

The chain links TRBV9 to TRBJ1-2, with D hard to call. Germline CDR1 reads SGDLS; CDR2 reads YYNGEE. The length of the CDR3 is 13 residues. V lost 4 bases and J 7 bases, leaving 14 bases between the germline ends. In DNA form, the CDR3 reads TGTGCCAGCAGCATGAACCAGGATTCTGGCTACACCTTC. Translation: CASSMNQDSGYTF. Full variable domain (outside the CDR3, taken from reference TRBV9 and TRBJ1-2): DSGVTQTPKHLITATGQRVTLRCSPRSGDLSVYWYQQSLDQGLQFLIQYYNGEERAKGNILERFSAQQFPDLHSELNLSSLELGDSALYFCASSMNQDSGYTFGSGTRLTVV.

The chain links TRBV7-6 to TRBJ1-1; D call uncertain. V shed 1 base and J shed 2 bases, with 11 bases lying between them. The germline V gene encodes CDR1 SGHVS and CDR2 FNYEAQ. The CDR3 runs to 15 residues. CDR3 loop: CASSLVGGHNTEAFF. The CDR3 bases are TGTGCCAGCAGCTTAGTCGGCGGCCATAACACTGAAGCTTTCTTT.

The rearrangement joins TRBV6-5 to TRBJ2-5, with 8 bases that match TRBD1. J gave up 3 bases and V 6 bases, and 6 bases lay outside the gene matches. The CDR3 has 14 amino acids. Germline lookup yields CDR1 MNHEY and CDR2 SVGAGI. The CDR3 bases are TGTGCCAGCAGCCTCGGGACAGGAGAAGAGACCCAGTACTTC. Its protein is CASSLGTGEETQYF.

The J gene is TRBJ2-7, the V gene TRBV6-1; D is uncertain. Trimming stripped 3 bases from V and 2 bases from J, with 8 bases between. The germline V gene has CDR1 MNHNS and CDR2 SASEGT. The CDR3 covers 13 residues. DNA for the CDR3: TGTGCCAGCAGTGAGGGCGAAACCTACGAGCAGTACGTC. This encodes CASSEGETYEQYV.

The genes are TRBV5-8 and TRBJ2-7; D may be TRBD2 (6 bases). The CDR3 runs to 11 residues. CDR1 is SGHTS, CDR2 YDEGEE, per germline. Between the trimmed V and J ends, which lost 4 bases and 5 bases, there was a span of 7 bases. The CDR3 spells CASSGGNEQYF. The CDR3 DNA reads TGTGCCAGCAGCGGGGGGAACGAGCAGTACTTC.

This chain connects TRBV27 to TRBJ2-1; tentatively, D is TRBD2 (5 bases). Germline CDR1 reads MNHEY; CDR2 reads SMNVEV (reference sequence). Trimming pared 8 bases from V and 0 bases from J, leaving 11 bases between. CDR3 length: 14 amino acids. CDR3 coding DNA: TGTGCCAGCTGGTCGGGGAGCTCCTACAATGAGCAGTTCTTC. Protein: CASWSGSSYNEQFF.

The chain uses TRBV13 and TRBJ2-5; TRBD1 agrees at 7 bases. The CDR3 loop spans 14 amino acids. The V segment lost 3 bases and the J segment 5 bases; nucleotides outside the gene matches: 6. In germline, CDR1 is PRHDT, CDR2 FYEKMQ (reference sequence). CDR3 sequence reads: CASSLRQGGETQYF. The CDR3 DNA is TGTGCCAGCAGCTTGAGACAGGGCGGCGAGACCCAGTACTTC.

This clone was detected a few times. The chain employs TRBV7-9 and TRBJ1-1, with unresolved D. Germline V lookup: CDR1 SEHNR, CDR2 FQNEAQ (reference sequence). The CDR3 spans 12 residues. V lost 0 bases and J 5 bases, leaving 4 bases between the germline ends. The CDR3 DNA follows: TGTGCCAGCAGCTTAGCCTTGACTGAAGCTTTCTTT. Residues: CASSLALTEAFF.

This rearrangement joins TRBV7-3 to TRBJ2-1; the match to TRBD2 covers 14 bases. Trimming took 5 bases from V and 7 from J; bases not matched to a gene: 4. CDR3 length equals 15 residues. The germline CDR1 and CDR2 sequences are SGHTA and FQGTGA. CDR3 loop: CASSHGLAGGNEQFF. In DNA, the CDR3 is TGTGCCAGCAGCCATGGACTAGCGGGGGGAAATGAGCAGTTCTTC.

This chain joins TRBV5-4 and TRBJ1-2; perhaps TRBD1 as D (5 bases). Germline V CDR1 and CDR2: SGHNT, YYREEE (reference sequence). The CDR3 runs 14 residues. V gave up 3 bases and J gave up 1 base, with 10 bases separating them. The CDR3 DNA sequence: TGTGCCAGCAGCTCCCCAGGGAATAACTATGGCTACACCTTC. It yields the protein CASSSPGNNYGYTF.

The chain couples TRBV7-2 to TRBJ2-3; D might be TRBD2 (7 bases). With 5 bases removed from V and 3 bases from J, the gap between germline ends came to 15 bases. This CDR3 contains 15 residues. The germline V gene has CDR1 SGHTA and CDR2 FQGNSA. CDR3 protein: CASSHGGRGTDTQYF. The CDR3 DNA reads as TGTGCCAGCAGCCACGGGGGGCGGGGTACAGATACGCAGTATTTT.